This entry is about one T cell receptor (beta chain). Profiled with immunoSEQ multiplex PCR; TCRdb holds only in-frame clones, not every one. The sample has some 130,000 clones, about 91% seen once; the top ten hold about 9.4%. The CDR3 extends over 16 amino acids. V was pared by 1 base and J by 10 bases, with 19 bases between. Germline lookup yields CDR1 KGHSH and CDR2 LQKENI. The sample originates from a study of blood T cell repertoires in COVID-19. Looking at the study overall: Acute and convalescent COVID-19 specimens originated in the United States, Italy and Spain. T cells, B-cell-depleted T cells, or PBMCs supplied cDNA or gDNA.

Input material: peripheral blood. The chain recombines TRBV18 with TRBJ1-4, with D possibly TRBD1 on 5 matching bases. This TCR came from a man aged 50-59 years with acute or convalescent COVID-19. CDR3 in amino acids: CASSPRSNQGIGKLFF. The CDR3 coding sequence is TGTGCCAGCTCACCACGATCGAATCAGGGTATCGGAAAACTGTTTTTT. Using reference TRBV18 and TRBJ1-4 for the parts outside the CDR3, the full variable domain is NAGVMQNPRHLVRRRGQEARLRCSPMKGHSHVYWYRQLPEEGLKFMVYLQKENIIDESGMPKERFSAEFPKEGPSILRIQQVVRGDSAAYFCASSPRSNQGIGKLFFGSGTQLSVL.